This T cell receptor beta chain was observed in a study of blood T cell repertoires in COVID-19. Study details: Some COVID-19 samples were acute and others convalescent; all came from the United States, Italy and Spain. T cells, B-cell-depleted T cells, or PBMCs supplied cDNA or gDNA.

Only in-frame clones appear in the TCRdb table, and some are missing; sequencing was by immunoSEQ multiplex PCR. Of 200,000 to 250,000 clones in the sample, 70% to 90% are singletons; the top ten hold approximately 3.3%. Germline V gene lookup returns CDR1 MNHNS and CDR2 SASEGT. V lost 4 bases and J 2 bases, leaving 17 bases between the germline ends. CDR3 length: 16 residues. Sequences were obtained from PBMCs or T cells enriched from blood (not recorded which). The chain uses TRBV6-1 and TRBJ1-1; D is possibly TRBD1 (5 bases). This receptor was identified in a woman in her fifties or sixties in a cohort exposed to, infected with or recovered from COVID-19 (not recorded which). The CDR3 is CASSARQSVVNTEAFF. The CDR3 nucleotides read TGTGCCAGCAGTGCCCGACAGAGCGTGGTAAACACTGAAGCTTTCTTT.